These T cell receptor beta chains were read from a single sample in a study of CD8+ T cells in alopecia areata. Sequencing was performed with immunoSEQ multiplex PCR; in TCRdb, only in-frame clones are kept and a portion is missing. The repertoire holds 150,000 to 200,000 clones, with roughly 64% as singletons. The material was CD8+ T cells sorted from blood, obtained at week 24, from a patient treated with tofacitinib. The receptors derive from a human donor with alopecia areata. Each CDR3 is given with its conserved first and last residue. The D gene is left open where the match is weak. Size values are once, few and many counts, or a class for expanded clones, and some rows have none.

abundance,v_gene,d_gene,j_gene,CDR3nt,CDR3aa
few,TRBV13,NA,TRBJ2-1,TGTGCCAGCAGCTTCATGTTGGATTACAATGAGCAGTTCTTC,CASSFMLDYNEQFF
NA,TRBV20-1,NA,TRBJ1-2,TGCAGTGCTCCCGGGGGGCGAGGCTACACCTTC,CSAPGGRGYTF
few,TRBV5-6,NA,TRBJ2-7,TGTGCCAGCAGCTTGGGGGGCTACGAGCAGTACTTC,CASSLGGYEQYF
few,TRBV27,NA,TRBJ1-6,TGTGCCAGCAGTTTAACTTATAATTCACCCCTCCACTTT,CASSLTYNSPLHF
NA,TRBV7-9,NA,TRBJ2-1,TGTGCCAGCAAGATTTACAATGAGCAGTTCTTC,CASKIYNEQFF
few,TRBV7-3,TRBD1,TRBJ2-2,TGTGCCAGCAGCTCCGACAGGGGGCGCAACACCGGGGAGCTGTTTTTT,CASSSDRGRNTGELFF
NA,TRBV29-1,NA,TRBJ2-6,TGCAGCGTTGAGACAATCCTTTCGGGGGCCAACGTCCTGACTTTC,CSVETILSGANVLTF
few,TRBV19,TRBD1,TRBJ2-1,TGTGCCACTCAGGCCGAGGGAACCGGGACAGGGCACAATGAGCAGTTCTTC,CATQAEGTGTGHNEQFF
NA,TRBV5-1,NA,TRBJ1-1,TGCGCCAGCAGCTTGAGGGAGACAGGAAACACTGAAGCTTTCTTT,CASSLRETGNTEAFF
few,TRBV30,NA,TRBJ2-1,TGTGCCTGGATTCCCTGGGGGGCCAGATACAATGAGCAGTTCTTC,CAWIPWGARYNEQFF
NA,TRBV27,NA,TRBJ1-5,TGTGCCAGCGGCCAGGGGAATCAGCCCCAGCATTTT,CASGQGNQPQHF
few,TRBV9,NA,TRBJ2-7,TGTGCCAGCAGCAGCAGAGATCTCGGGGGCTACGAGCAGTACTTC,CASSSRDLGGYEQYF
NA,TRBV7-9,TRBD1,TRBJ2-5,TGTGCCAGCAGCGACTGGACAGGCGGGGAGACCCAGTACTTC,CASSDWTGGETQYF
NA,TRBV4-1,NA,TRBJ2-4,TGCGCCAGCAGCCAAGGGAGGCTAGCCAAAAACATTCAGTACTTC,CASSQGRLAKNIQYF
NA,TRBV7-9,NA,TRBJ2-1,TGTGCCAGCAGCCCGGATGGGAGGACAGAGCAGTTCTTC,CASSPDGRTEQFF
NA,TRBV2,NA,TRBJ2-6,TGTGCCAGCATCAAACCCACTCTCTCTGGGGCCAACGTCCTGACTTTC,CASIKPTLSGANVLTF
NA,TRBV29-1,NA,TRBJ1-2,TGCAGCGCTGGGGACGGAGCTAACTATGGCTACACCTTC,CSAGDGANYGYTF
NA,TRBV7-9,NA,TRBJ1-1,TGTGCCAGCAGCACCCGGACAGTAATGAACACTGAAGCTTTCTTT,CASSTRTVMNTEAFF
NA,TRBV25-1,NA,TRBJ2-7,TGTGCCAGCAGCCCAGGGCCCTACGAGCAGTACTTC,CASSPGPYEQYF
NA,TRBV30,TRBD1,TRBJ2-6,TGTGCCTGGGACAGGGACTCTGGGGCCAACGTCCTGACTTTC,CAWDRDSGANVLTF
NA,TRBV29-1,NA,TRBJ2-2,TGCAGCGTTGAAGATCCGGGTCAGAGCCCCGGGGAGCTGTTTTTT,CSVEDPGQSPGELFF
NA,TRBV9,NA,TRBJ2-1,TGTGCCAGCAGCGGCGAGGGGCGGGGGCACACCTACAATGAGCAGTTCTTC,CASSGEGRGHTYNEQFF
NA,TRBV13,NA,TRBJ1-1,TGTGCCAGCAGCTTCGGCAGGGTAGGATCCATGAACACTGAAGCTTTCTTT,CASSFGRVGSMNTEAFF
NA,TRBV7-9,NA,TRBJ1-2,TGTGCCAGCAGCTTACCAGCCTTAGACCGCATTTTGGAGGGTGGCTACACCTTC,CASSLPALDRILEGGYTF
NA,TRBV7-2,NA,TRBJ2-6,TGTGCCAGCAGCTTAGGGTACAGGCCCCCCGACTCTGGGGCCAACGTCCTGACTTTC,CASSLGYRPPDSGANVLTF
NA,TRBV7-9,NA,TRBJ2-7,TGTGCCAGCAGCTCTCCGCAGAGGGGGGTCTCCTACGAGCAGTACTTC,CASSSPQRGVSYEQYF
few,TRBV5-1,NA,TRBJ1-1,TGCGCCAGCAGCTTGGGTCAGGGGCGCGGTGAAGCTTTCTTT,CASSLGQGRGEAFF
NA,TRBV15,NA,TRBJ2-5,TGTGCCACCAGCAGAGATTCTGGGGGCAGCGAGACCCAGTACTTC,CATSRDSGGSETQYF
NA,TRBV29-1,NA,TRBJ1-4,TGCAGCGTTGAATTGGACGACAGTAATGAAAAACTGTTTTTT,CSVELDDSNEKLFF
NA,TRBV5-1,TRBD1,TRBJ1-4,TGCGCCAGCAGCTTGCCTTCCAGGGGGAAACTGTTTTTT,CASSLPSRGKLFF
NA,TRBV21-1,NA,TRBJ1-6,TGTGCCAGCAGCTCCGGGGATTCACCCCTCCACTTT,CASSSGDSPLHF
few,TRBV5-1,TRBD1,TRBJ1-1,TGCGCCAGCAGCTTAAACAGGGGGCGATCTTATGTGAACACTGAAGCTTTCTTT,CASSLNRGRSYVNTEAFF
NA,TRBV6-5,TRBD1,TRBJ1-2,TGTGCCAGCAGTAATCGACAGGGGAGCGGCTACACCTTC,CASSNRQGSGYTF
NA,TRBV6-5,NA,TRBJ2-3,TGTGCCAGCAGCGACCGGGGAGCGGATACGCAGTATTTT,CASSDRGADTQYF
few,TRBV5-6,NA,TRBJ2-2,TGTGCCAGCAGCCCGACGACGGATACGAACACCGGGGAGCTGTTTTTT,CASSPTTDTNTGELFF
few,TRBV29-1,NA,TRBJ2-7,TGCAGCGCCTCTCCGGGGCCGAAAGCAGAATATCCGCAGTACTTC,CSASPGPKAEYPQYF
NA,TRBV27,NA,TRBJ2-2,TGTGCCAGCTCCCCCGAGCTCCCCGGGGAGCTGTTTTTT,CASSPELPGELFF
few,TRBV6-5,NA,TRBJ2-1,TGTGCCAGCAGACTAATGGGCAGGGACGATCTTGAGCAGTTCTTC,CASRLMGRDDLEQFF
NA,TRBV12-5,NA,TRBJ2-7,TGTGCTAGTGGTTTCTCCCGGGACGAGCAGTACTTC,CASGFSRDEQYF
few,TRBV5-1,NA,TRBJ1-1,TGCGCCAGCAGCCTGGGACGGAACACTGAAGCTTTCTTT,CASSLGRNTEAFF
few,TRBV25-1,NA,TRBJ2-5,TGTGCCAGCACCTTAACCAGCGGGGAGACCCAGTACTTC,CASTLTSGETQYF
NA,TRBV5-1,TRBD2,TRBJ2-1,TGCGCCAGCAGCCTGCTAGCGGGGCAAAAAGAGTTCTTC,CASSLLAGQKEFF
NA,TRBV6-5,NA,TRBJ1-5,TGTGCCAGCAGCCTCCTCGAGGGGCAGCCCCAGCATTTT,CASSLLEGQPQHF
NA,TRBV7-9,NA,TRBJ2-7,TGTGCCAGCAGTACGAGCTCCTACGAGCAGTACTTC,CASSTSSYEQYF
NA,TRBV13,TRBD2,TRBJ2-5,TGTGCCAGCAGCTTGCTAGCGGGCCCCGGGGAGACCCAGTACTTC,CASSLLAGPGETQYF
NA,TRBV30,NA,TRBJ1-2,TGTGCCTGGAGTGTCGCCAGGCTAAACTATGGCTACACCTTC,CAWSVARLNYGYTF
NA,TRBV6-5,TRBD2,TRBJ2-5,TGTGCCAGCAGCTCAACTAGCGGAGGAGGAGAGACCCAGTACTTC,CASSSTSGGGETQYF